The 27 T cell receptor beta chains in this list originate from one sample, sequenced in a study of OX40 agonist ivuxolimab in advanced cancers. The protocol used for the library was the immunoSEQ multiplex PCR assay. Entries here come from immuneACCESS through TCRdb and include only in-frame sequences with V and J called. Some clones fail to appear in such tables; in the studies checked, an unresolved V gene covers under half of the shortfall, and the cause of the remainder is unknown. A total of tens of thousands of clones appear in this sample, roughly nine tenths of them only once. The biggest ten clones account for 29% of the sample. The sequencing used CD4+ or CD8+ T cells sorted from blood, collected in a trial of the OX40 agonist ivuxolimab. These receptors originate from an adult with an advanced solid tumor such as melanoma, head and neck, liver or kidney cancer.

The chain is built from TRBV13 and TRBJ2-5, with 12 bases fitting TRBD2. CDR3 size: 16 residues. Losses at the gene ends were 5 bases for V and 2 bases for J; bases not matched to a gene: 6. Germline values: CDR1 PRHDT, CDR2 FYEKMQ (reference sequence). The CDR3 nucleotides read TGTGCCAGCAGCGCCCGGACTAGCGGGGTTCAAGAGACCCAGTACTTC. It codes for CASSARTSGVQETQYF.

J is TRBJ2-1 and V is TRBV11-2; 14 positions agree with TRBD2. This CDR3 is 17 amino acids long. Germline CDR1 is SGHAT and CDR2 is FQNNGV. V lost 4 bases and J lost 0; bases outside the gene matches: 2. CDR3 sequence reads: CASSSGTSGSSYNEQFF. For the CDR3, the DNA is TGTGCCAGCAGCTCCGGGACTAGCGGGAGCTCCTACAATGAGCAGTTCTTC.

This chain uses TRBV6-1 with TRBJ2-3; 15 positions agree with TRBD2. Germline CDR1 reads MNHNS; CDR2 reads SASEGT. J lost 3 bases, V lost 2 bases, and 12 bases had no gene match. The length of the CDR3 is 20 residues. CDR3 sequence reads: CASSEFVFRTSGRETDTQYF. CDR3 nucleotide sequence: TGTGCCAGCAGTGAATTTGTCTTCAGGACTAGCGGGAGGGAGACAGATACGCAGTATTTT.

This sequence joins TRBV9 and TRBJ2-7, with 8 positions matching TRBD1. Germline V gene lookup returns CDR1 SGDLS and CDR2 YYNGEE. CDR3 size: 15 residues. J gave up 3 bases and V 3 bases, and 8 bases lay outside the gene matches. In DNA, the CDR3 is TGTGCCAGCAGCGCGACAGGGGCCGGGGGCTACGAGCAGTACTTC. Encoded protein: CASSATGAGGYEQYF.

This clone was counted a single time. V is TRBV6-5 and J is TRBJ2-5; perhaps TRBD1 as D (6 bases). The J call may be faulty, since TRBJ2-7 better matches the DNA end. The CDR3 extends over 15 amino acids. CDR1 is MNHEY, CDR2 SVGAGI, per germline. The CDR3 DNA sequence: TGTGCCAGCAGTTACTCGATCGACAGGCCCTACGAGCAGTACTTC. This gives the protein CASSYSIDRPYEQYF.

The chain uses TRBV9 and TRBJ2-1; 12 bases match TRBD1. V gave up 1 base and J gave up 8 bases; unmatched junction bases: 10. From germline, CDR1 is SGDLS and CDR2 YYNGEE. The CDR3 runs 17 residues. The CDR3 loop reads CASSVSSGTGGFDEQFF. Here the CDR3 DNA reads TGTGCCAGCAGCGTAAGTTCCGGGACAGGGGGCTTCGATGAGCAGTTCTTC.

This chain links TRBV25-1 with TRBJ1-5; the match to TRBD1 covers 8 bases. Unmatched junction bases numbered 6, after V lost 5 bases and J lost 6 bases. The CDR3 sequence is 14 residues long. Per germline, CDR1 MGHDK and CDR2 SYGVNS. The chain's CDR3 is CASSKTGDFQPQHF. CDR3 DNA sequence: TGTGCCAGCAGTAAGACAGGGGATTTTCAGCCCCAGCATTTT.

J is TRBJ2-6 and V is TRBV2, with D uncertain. The V gene lost 0 bases and the J gene lost 3 bases, with 9 bases spanning the gap. Germline loops: CDR1 SNHLY, CDR2 FYNNEI. This CDR3 has 16 amino acids. CDR3 region: CASSEARVSGANVLTF. As DNA, the CDR3 is TGTGCCAGCAGTGAAGCGCGAGTTAGTGGGGCCAACGTCCTGACTTTC.

The chain links TRBV6-5 to TRBJ1-1, with D possibly being TRBD1 (5 bases). Germline-derived CDR1 and CDR2 are MNHEY and SVGAGI. The length of the CDR3 is 16 residues. Trimming removed 2 bases at V and 5 bases at J, with 18 bases between. The CDR3 DNA follows: TGTGCCAGCAGTTACGGGGCCCGGGGGGTGAGTACTGAAGCTTTCTTT. Amino acids: CASSYGARGVSTEAFF.

The V gene is TRBV27, the J gene TRBJ2-5; 14 bases align to TRBD2. The J call may be wrong; the DNA end is better matched by TRBJ2-7. The CDR3 is 16 amino acids. Germline V gene lookup returns CDR1 MNHEY and CDR2 SMNVEV (reference sequence). For the CDR3, the DNA is TGTGCCAGTCAGCCCGGGACTAGCGGGAGTGCCTACGAGCAGTACTTC. It codes for CASQPGTSGSAYEQYF.

As DNA, the CDR3 is TGCGCCAGCAGCTTGGGGCCGGTTGGCTACACCTTC. Its translation: CASSLGPVGYTF. The rearrangement uses TRBV5-1 and TRBJ1-2; no clear D gene. The CDR3 loop spans 12 amino acids. Germline V CDR1 and CDR2: SGHRS, YFSETQ. V lost 0 bases and J lost 7, with 7 bases in between.

The chain links TRBV27 to TRBJ2-3, with 8 bases lining up with TRBD2. The CDR3 consists of 13 residues. Germline CDR1 reads MNHEY; CDR2 reads SMNVEV (reference sequence). Trimming cost V 6 bases and J 5 bases; bases outside gene matches: 4. The CDR3 sequence: CASRIAGRDTQYF. For the CDR3, the DNA is TGTGCCAGCAGGATAGCGGGGAGAGATACGCAGTATTTT.

The V call is TRBV19, the J call TRBJ2-1; D not resolved. CDR1 is LNHDA, CDR2 SQIVND, per germline (reference sequence). Deletions cut 6 bases from V and 2 bases from J, with 20 bases between. The CDR3 is 17 amino acids. The CDR3 loop reads CASSPTGGRPTYNEQFF. CDR3 nucleotides: TGTGCCAGTAGCCCTACCGGCGGCAGGCCAACCTACAATGAGCAGTTCTTC.

This clone was observed a single time. The chain uses TRBV27 and TRBJ1-2, with TRBD1 matching 8 bases. This CDR3 is 15 amino acids long. Unmatched junction bases numbered 7, after V lost 4 bases and J lost 3 bases. Germline CDR1 reads MNHEY; CDR2 reads SMNVEV (reference sequence). The CDR3, as DNA: TGTGCCAGCAGTTCGACAGGGGTTGATTACTATGGCTACACCTTC. As protein: CASSSTGVDYYGYTF.

This sequence joins TRBV11-2 and TRBJ1-4; D remains ambiguous. Looked up from germline, CDR1 is SGHAT and CDR2 is FQNNGV. This CDR3 region has 13 residues. V was shortened by 5 bases and J by 8 bases, with 12 bases between the two germline ends. CDR3 residues: CASSERNEEKLFF. DNA for the CDR3: TGTGCCAGCAGCGAACGCAATGAAGAAAAACTGTTTTTT.

The chain carries TRBV28 and TRBJ1-1; maybe TRBD1 (6 bases). Between the trimmed V and J ends, which lost 6 bases and 10 bases, there was a span of 18 bases. Germline V gene sequence: CDR1 MDHEN, CDR2 SYDVKM. The CDR3 sequence is 13 residues long. The CDR3 is CASSPGQTHTAFF. In DNA form, the CDR3 reads TGTGCCAGCAGCCCCGGACAGACGCATACAGCTTTCTTT.

The CDR3 spells CATRSGDTYNEQFF. The DNA of the CDR3 is TGCGCCACCAGAAGCGGGGACACCTACAATGAGCAGTTCTTC. The chain links TRBV10-2 to TRBJ2-1; a possible D gene is TRBD2 (7 bases). The CDR3 totals 14 residues. Germline V gene data show CDR1 as WSHSY and CDR2 as SAAADI. The V end lost 10 bases, the J end lost 2 bases, and 15 bases lay between the germline ends.

This chain joins TRBV5-4 and TRBJ1-2; no clear D gene. The CDR3 has 11 residues. The V end lost 2 bases, the J end lost 10 bases, and 9 bases lay between the germline ends. From germline, CDR1 is SGHNT and CDR2 YYREEE (reference sequence). CDR3 bases: TGTGCCAGCAGCTTCGGACGGATCTACACCTTC. Its translation: CASSFGRIYTF.

This chain uses TRBV7-2 with TRBJ2-4; 7 bases align to TRBD1. Trimming cost V 6 bases and J 6 bases; bases outside gene matches: 8. This CDR3 region has 14 residues. In germline, CDR1 is SGHTA, CDR2 FQGNSA. The CDR3 DNA follows: TGTGCCAGCAGTTCCGGGACAGAGATAAACATTCAGTACTTC. This gives the protein CASSSGTEINIQYF.

The chain recombines TRBV27 with TRBJ2-7, with 10 bases that match TRBD2. This CDR3 region has 18 residues. The V and J ends lost 6 bases and 2 bases, in that order; junction bases with no gene match: 16. From germline, CDR1 is MNHEY and CDR2 SMNVEV (reference sequence). CDR3 coding DNA: TGTGCCAGCAGCCTTATATTCCTAACTAGCGGGACTCCCTACGAGCAGTACTTC. Translating it yields CASSLIFLTSGTPYEQYF.

This clone showed up just once. This chain uses TRBV12-5 with TRBJ2-7, with 9 nucleotides matching TRBD1. The CDR3 consists of 16 residues. The germline V gene encodes CDR1 LGHNT and CDR2 FRNRAP. Trimming removed 3 bases from V and 2 bases from J; junction bases left unmatched: 8. The CDR3 sequence is CASGFGLGQGPYEQYF. CDR3 DNA sequence: TGTGCTAGTGGTTTTGGTCTGGGACAGGGACCCTACGAGCAGTACTTC.

The chain carries TRBV30 and TRBJ2-1; no firm D call. Trimming took off 1 base at V and 4 bases at J, with 8 bases between the two ends. The CDR3 is 13 residues long. The V gene's germline CDR1 is GTSNPN and CDR2 SVGIG (reference sequence). The CDR3 spells CAWSGWSYNEQFF. The CDR3 region has the DNA TGTGCCTGGAGTGGATGGTCGTACAATGAGCAGTTCTTC.

This clone was counted a single time. The chain recombines TRBV6-5 with TRBJ1-1; D is ambiguous. There are 13 residues in the CDR3. The V gene's germline CDR1 is MNHEY and CDR2 SVGAGI. V lost 6 bases and J lost 0, with 8 bases in between. The CDR3 sequence: CASSLSMNTEAFF. The CDR3 region has the DNA TGTGCCAGCAGCCTCTCGATGAACACTGAAGCTTTCTTT.

The CDR3: CSVGTSGSYNEQFF. In nucleotides, the CDR3 is TGCAGCGTCGGAACTAGCGGGAGCTACAATGAGCAGTTCTTC. The chain links TRBV29-1 to TRBJ2-1; 11 bases fit TRBD2. The J segment lost 3 bases and the V segment lost 6 bases, leaving 4 bases of the junction unmatched. The CDR3 is 14 residues long. Germline CDR1 reads SQVTM; CDR2 reads ANQGSEA.

The chain carries TRBV9 and TRBJ2-1; TRBD1 might be the D (6 bases). Germline-derived CDR1 and CDR2 are SGDLS and YYNGEE. The CDR3 has 13 residues. The V and J ends lost 3 bases and 4 bases respectively, with 8 bases between them. CDR3 residues: CASSEGVYNEQFF. CDR3 DNA sequence: TGTGCCAGCAGCGAGGGGGTTTACAATGAGCAGTTCTTC.

The V and J genes are TRBV2 and TRBJ1-4; D might be TRBD1 (5 bases). Germline V lookup: CDR1 SNHLY, CDR2 FYNNEI. V lost 6 bases, J lost 14 bases, and 10 bases lay in between. The CDR3 is 10 amino acids. CDR3 in amino acids: CASRGEGLFF. CDR3 nucleotides: TGTGCCAGCAGGGGGGAAGGGCTGTTTTTT.

The J gene is TRBJ2-5, the V gene TRBV28; D is ambiguous. The CDR3 sequence is 14 residues long. The germline V gene has CDR1 MDHEN and CDR2 SYDVKM. V was pared by 6 bases and J by 1 base, with 12 bases between. The CDR3, as DNA: TGTGCCAGCAGCCCCCCCGCACCCCAAGAGACCCAGTACTTC. It encodes CASSPPAPQETQYF.